This T cell receptor beta chain was captured by sequencing in a study of Ad26.COV2.S vaccination and SARS-CoV-2 variants. This table comes from immunoSEQ multiplex PCR, and its TCRdb copy is limited to in-frame clones, with some not included. Found here are around 380,000 clones, approximately 90% of them singletons; the top ten hold under 3.5%. As to treatment: about 20 received Ad26.COV2.S at low or high dose, single or two shots; several received placebo; per-sample allocation not given. Day 63 after the first injection of vaccine or placebo was the sampling time. The V gene's germline CDR1 is MNHEY and CDR2 SVGAGI. The V and J ends lost 5 bases and 4 bases respectively, with 14 bases between them. The CDR3 loop spans 14 amino acids.

Sequences were derived from peripheral blood, sampled in a trial of Ad26.COV2.S vaccine versus placebo. V and J are TRBV6-5 and TRBJ1-2, with a tentative D call TRBD1 (6 bases). This clonotype was sampled from a person aged 18-65 years who received the Ad26.COV2.S COVID-19 vaccine or a placebo. The CDR3 nucleotides read TGTGCCAGCAGTCTACAGGGAGGGGGCTATGGCTACACCTTC. Its translation: CASSLQGGGYGYTF.